The rows below give T cell receptor beta chains drawn from one sample of a study of shared clonotypes between healthy human individuals. The table came from immunoSEQ multiplex PCR; TCRdb's copy has only in-frame clones and leaves some out. The repertoire holds 2 million to 2.5 million clones, 85% to 95% seen once, with around 0.13% in the top ten. The sample was naive CD4+ T cells sorted from blood. All receptors derive from a man younger than 30 in good health. Both conserved end residues are part of each CDR3. The D gene is left open where the match is weak. Expanded clones are given a class, and other clones once, few, many or no size at all.

D gene | J gene | clone size | V gene | CDR3 protein | CDR3 DNA
TRBD1 | TRBJ2-1 | . | TRBV9 | CASSVAGQGAREQFF | TGTGCCAGCAGCGTAGCGGGTCAGGGGGCGAGGGAGCAGTTCTTC
. | TRBJ2-6 | . | TRBV7-2 | CASSALWDTYSGANVLTF | TGTGCCAGCAGCGCACTTTGGGACACCTACTCTGGGGCCAACGTCCTGACTTTC
. | TRBJ2-7 | . | TRBV6-1 | CASRNKDSPYEQYF | TGTGCCAGCAGAAACAAGGACAGCCCCTACGAGCAGTACTTC
. | TRBJ1-1 | . | TRBV7-9 | CASSLGGLAEAFF | TGTGCCAGCAGCTTAGGAGGGCTCGCTGAAGCTTTCTTT
. | TRBJ2-3 | . | TRBV5-1 | CASSLTGLSTDTQYF | TGCGCCAGCAGCTTGACAGGACTAAGCACAGATACGCAGTATTTT
TRBD1 | TRBJ1-3 | . | TRBV2 | CASSGNRGGGSSGNTIYF | TGTGCCAGCAGTGGGAACAGGGGTGGCGGGAGCTCTGGAAACACCATATATTTT
TRBD2 | TRBJ2-1 | . | TRBV7-8 | CASSLAGTSGNNEQFF | TGTGCCAGCAGCCTAGCCGGGACTAGCGGGAACAATGAGCAGTTCTTC
TRBD2 | TRBJ2-5 | . | TRBV10-1 | CASSVGEGGETQYF | TGCGCCAGCAGTGTGGGGGAGGGTGGCGAGACCCAGTACTTC
. | TRBJ2-2 | . | TRBV6-6 | CASWARGPGELFF | TGTGCCAGCTGGGCGCGGGGGCCCGGGGAGCTGTTTTTT
. | TRBJ1-6 | once | TRBV4-1 | CASSQGGINSPLHF | TGCGCCAGCAGCCAAGGAGGGATTAATTCACCCCTCCACTTT
. | TRBJ1-1 | . | TRBV5-1 | CASSSAGRNTEAFF | TGCGCCAGCAGCTCCGCGGGCAGGAACACTGAAGCTTTCTTT
TRBD1 | TRBJ1-4 | . | TRBV5-6 | CASSPRTGGRGEKLFF | TGTGCCAGCAGCCCGAGGACAGGGGGCAGGGGTGAAAAACTGTTTTTT
. | TRBJ2-5 | . | TRBV19 | CASRTTRSQETQYF | TGTGCCAGTAGGACGACACGGAGCCAAGAGACCCAGTACTTC
. | TRBJ1-3 | . | TRBV5-1 | CASSPRRETGNTIYF | TGCGCCAGCAGCCCGCGGAGGGAAACTGGAAACACCATATATTTT
TRBD1 | TRBJ1-4 | . | TRBV18 | CASSPGTGGASNEKLFF | TGTGCCAGCTCACCAGGGACAGGGGGCGCCTCTAATGAAAAACTGTTTTTT